The rows below give T cell receptor beta chains drawn from one sample of a study of Tregs in tolerant kidney transplant recipients. Some clones are missing from TCRdb's copy, which holds only in-frame ones; the method was immunoSEQ multiplex PCR. The sample records about 87,000 clones, roughly 93% being singletons. The sample was CD4+ T cells from blood, taken before the transplant. All receptors derive from a human donor who received a combined kidney and bone marrow transplant. Each CDR3 is given with its conserved first and last residue. The D gene is left open where the match is weak. Some rows mark clone size as missing; the rest say once, few, many or name a class of expanded clone.

V gene,clone size,J gene,D gene,CDR3 protein,CDR3 DNA
TRBV5-1,NA,TRBJ2-1,TRBD2,CASSPGGVVAMIF,TGCGCCAGCAGCCCTGGGGGGGTCGTGGCGATGATCTTC
TRBV29-1,NA,TRBJ2-7,TRBD1,CSVGRTGAGEQYF,TGCAGCGTTGGGCGGACAGGGGCGGGCGAGCAGTACTTC
TRBV7-3,NA,TRBJ1-1,NA,CASSPTLGGEAFF,TGTGCCAGCAGCCCGACCTTGGGGGGGGAAGCTTTCTTT
TRBV6-6,NA,TRBJ1-3,TRBD1,CASPPDREGNTIYF,TGTGCCAGCCCCCCCGACAGGGAAGGAAACACCATATATTTT
TRBV28,NA,TRBJ2-3,TRBD1,CASRTGGTDTQYF,TGTGCCAGCAGAACAGGGGGCACAGATACGCAGTATTTT
TRBV9,NA,TRBJ2-7,TRBD2,CASSVGLAASYEQYF,TGTGCCAGCAGCGTTGGGCTAGCGGCCTCCTACGAGCAGTACTTC
TRBV7-3,NA,TRBJ2-1,TRBD1,CASSLDRPYVNEQFF,TGTGCCAGCAGCTTGGACAGGCCTTATGTAAATGAGCAGTTCTTC
TRBV5-5,NA,TRBJ2-7,TRBD2,CASSLALGGDYEQYF,TGTGCCAGCAGCTTGGCCTTGGGGGGGGACTACGAGCAGTACTTC
TRBV5-6,NA,TRBJ1-2,NA,CASSFGGTHYGYTF,TGTGCCAGCAGCTTCGGGGGGACCCACTATGGCTACACCTTC
TRBV5-1,NA,TRBJ1-6,NA,CASSLDQGNSPLHF,TGCGCCAGCAGCTTAGACCAGGGAAATTCCCCCCTCCACTTT
TRBV11-3,NA,TRBJ2-1,NA,CASSLGRGNEQFF,TGTGCCAGCAGCTTGGGGAGGGGGAATGAGCAGTTCTTC
TRBV29-1,NA,TRBJ1-5,NA,CSGSEGPKAPQHF,TGCAGCGGATCAGAGGGCCCAAAAGCGCCCCAGCATTTT
TRBV28,NA,TRBJ1-5,NA,CASSEGTDSRPQHF,TGTGCCAGCAGTGAGGGAACAGACTCTCGGCCCCAGCATTTT
TRBV9,NA,TRBJ1-2,NA,CASSVTGLRRGYTF,TGTGCCAGCAGCGTTACAGGGCTGAGGCGTGGCTACACCTTC
TRBV11-1,NA,TRBJ2-3,NA,CASLYTDTQYF,TGTGCCAGCCTTTACACAGATACGCAGTATTTT
TRBV30,NA,TRBJ1-1,NA,CAWSIRGSAEAFF,TGTGCCTGGAGTATCAGGGGATCCGCTGAAGCTTTCTTT
TRBV7-3,NA,TRBJ2-3,TRBD2,CASSPGGSTDTQYF,TGTGCCAGCAGCCCCGGGGGGAGCACAGATACGCAGTATTTT
TRBV2,NA,TRBJ2-7,TRBD2,CASSVVGLAGEGYEQYF,TGTGCCAGCAGTGTGGTGGGACTAGCGGGAGAAGGCTACGAGCAGTACTTC
TRBV6-1,NA,TRBJ1-2,NA,CASSDSATNHRGYGYTF,TGTGCCAGCAGTGATAGTGCGACGAACCATCGGGGCTATGGCTACACCTTC
TRBV9,NA,TRBJ2-7,NA,CASAPYSLASSYEQYF,TGTGCCAGCGCTCCCTACTCTCTAGCAAGCTCCTACGAGCAGTACTTC
TRBV10-3,few,TRBJ1-1,NA,CALQRDLNTEAFF,TGTGCCTTACAGAGGGATTTAAACACTGAAGCTTTCTTT
TRBV4-3,NA,TRBJ2-7,NA,CASSQEARNFEEQYF,TGCGCCAGCAGCCAAGAGGCTAGGAACTTCGAGGAGCAGTACTTC
TRBV18,NA,TRBJ1-1,TRBD1,CASSIQGATNTEAFF,TGTGCCAGCTCAATACAGGGGGCCACGAACACTGAAGCTTTCTTT
TRBV5-1,NA,TRBJ2-1,TRBD1,CASSLRTGGYNEQFF,TGCGCCAGCAGCTTGCGGACAGGGGGCTACAATGAGCAGTTCTTC